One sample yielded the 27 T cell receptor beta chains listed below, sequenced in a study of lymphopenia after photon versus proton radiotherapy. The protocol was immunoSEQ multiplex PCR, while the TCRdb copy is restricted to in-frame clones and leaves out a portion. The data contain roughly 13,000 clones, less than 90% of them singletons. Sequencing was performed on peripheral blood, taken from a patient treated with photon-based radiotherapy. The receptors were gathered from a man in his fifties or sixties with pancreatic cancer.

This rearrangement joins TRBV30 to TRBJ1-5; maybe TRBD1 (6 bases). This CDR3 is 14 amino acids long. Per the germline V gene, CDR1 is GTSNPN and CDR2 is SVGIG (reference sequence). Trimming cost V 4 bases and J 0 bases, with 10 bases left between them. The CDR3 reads CAWKGGNSNQPQHF. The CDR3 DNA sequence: TGTGCCTGGAAGGGGGGGAATAGCAATCAGCCCCAGCATTTT.

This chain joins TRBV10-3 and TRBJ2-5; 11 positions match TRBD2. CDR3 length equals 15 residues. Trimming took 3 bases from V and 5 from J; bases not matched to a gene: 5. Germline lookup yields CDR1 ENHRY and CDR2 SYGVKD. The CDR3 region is CAISELAGVRETQYF. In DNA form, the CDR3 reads TGTGCCATCAGTGAACTAGCGGGGGTCCGGGAGACCCAGTACTTC.

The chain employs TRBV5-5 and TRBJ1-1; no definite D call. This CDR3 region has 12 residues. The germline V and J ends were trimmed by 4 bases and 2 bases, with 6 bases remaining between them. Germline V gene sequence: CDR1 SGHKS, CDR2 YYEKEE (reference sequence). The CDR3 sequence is CASSQGNTEAFF. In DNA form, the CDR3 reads TGTGCCAGCAGCCAAGGAAACACTGAAGCTTTCTTT.

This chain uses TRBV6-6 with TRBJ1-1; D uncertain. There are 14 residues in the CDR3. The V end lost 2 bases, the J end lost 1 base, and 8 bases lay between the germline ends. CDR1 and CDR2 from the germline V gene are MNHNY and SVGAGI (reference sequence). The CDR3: CASSYPTGNTEAFF. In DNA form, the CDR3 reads TGTGCCAGCAGTTACCCCACCGGGAACACTGAAGCTTTCTTT.

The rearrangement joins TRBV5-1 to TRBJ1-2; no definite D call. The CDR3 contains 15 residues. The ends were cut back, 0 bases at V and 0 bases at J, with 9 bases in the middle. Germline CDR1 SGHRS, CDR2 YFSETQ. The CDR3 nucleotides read TGCGCCAGCAGCTTGGTGGAGGGCGCTAACTATGGCTACACCTTC. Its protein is CASSLVEGANYGYTF.

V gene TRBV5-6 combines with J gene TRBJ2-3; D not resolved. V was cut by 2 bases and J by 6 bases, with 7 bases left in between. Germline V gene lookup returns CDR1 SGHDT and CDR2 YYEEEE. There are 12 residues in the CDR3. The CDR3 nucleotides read TGTGCCAGCAGCTTTTTGGCTGATACGCAGTATTTT. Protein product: CASSFLADTQYF. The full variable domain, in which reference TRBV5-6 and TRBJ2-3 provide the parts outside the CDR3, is DAGVTQSPTHLIKTRGQQVTLRCSPKSGHDTVSWYQQALGQGPQFIFQYYEEEERQRGNFPDRFSGHQFPNYSSELNVNALLLGDSALYLCASSFLADTQYFGPGTRLTVL.

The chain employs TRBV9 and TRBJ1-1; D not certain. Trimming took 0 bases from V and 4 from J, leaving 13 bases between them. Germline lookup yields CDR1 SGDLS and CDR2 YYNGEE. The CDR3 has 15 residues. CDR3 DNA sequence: TGTGCCAGCAGCGTAGCTTCAAGAGGTATCACTGAAGCTTTCTTT. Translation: CASSVASRGITEAFF.

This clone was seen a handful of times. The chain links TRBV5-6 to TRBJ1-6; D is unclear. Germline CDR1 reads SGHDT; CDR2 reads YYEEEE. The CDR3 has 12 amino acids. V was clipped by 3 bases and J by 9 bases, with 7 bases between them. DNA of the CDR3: TGTGCCAGCAGCTGGTATGGTTCACCCCTCCACTTT. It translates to CASSWYGSPLHF. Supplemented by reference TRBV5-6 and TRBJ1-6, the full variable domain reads DAGVTQSPTHLIKTRGQQVTLRCSPKSGHDTVSWYQQALGQGPQFIFQYYEEEERQRGNFPDRFSGHQFPNYSSELNVNALLLGDSALYLCASSWYGSPLHFGNGTRLTVT.

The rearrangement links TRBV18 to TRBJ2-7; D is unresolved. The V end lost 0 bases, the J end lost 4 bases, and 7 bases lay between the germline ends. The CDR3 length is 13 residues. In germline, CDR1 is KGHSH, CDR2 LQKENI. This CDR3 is CASSPPLMYEQYF. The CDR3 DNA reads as TGTGCCAGCTCACCACCATTGATGTACGAGCAGTACTTC.

Here the CDR3 reads CASSSSGGASYEQYF. CDR3 nucleotide sequence: TGTGCCAGCAGCTCGAGCGGGGGGGCCTCCTACGAGCAGTACTTC. V gene TRBV13 combines with J gene TRBJ2-7; 10 nucleotides line up with TRBD2. CDR3 size: 15 residues. The germline CDR1 and CDR2 sequences are PRHDT and FYEKMQ (reference sequence). Unmatched junction bases numbered 3, after V lost 4 bases and J lost 0 bases.

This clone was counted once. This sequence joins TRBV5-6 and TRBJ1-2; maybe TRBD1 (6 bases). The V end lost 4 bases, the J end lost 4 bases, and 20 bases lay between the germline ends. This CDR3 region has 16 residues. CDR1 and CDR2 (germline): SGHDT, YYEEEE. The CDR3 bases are TGTGCCAGCAGCCTACGACCCGGGGGGGCCCTCTATGGCTACACCTTC. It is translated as CASSLRPGGALYGYTF.

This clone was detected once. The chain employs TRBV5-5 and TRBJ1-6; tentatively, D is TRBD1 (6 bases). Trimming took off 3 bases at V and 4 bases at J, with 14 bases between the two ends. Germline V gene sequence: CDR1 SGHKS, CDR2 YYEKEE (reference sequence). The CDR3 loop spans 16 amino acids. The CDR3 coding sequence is TGTGCCAGCAGCTACCAGGGGCTCACTTATAATTCACCCCTCCACTTT. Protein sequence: CASSYQGLTYNSPLHF. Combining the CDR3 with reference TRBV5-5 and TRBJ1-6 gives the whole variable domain DAGVTQSPTHLIKTRGQQVTLRCSPISGHKSVSWYQQVLGQGPQFIFQYYEKEERGRGNFPDRFSARQFPNYSSELNVNALLLGDSALYLCASSYQGLTYNSPLHFGNGTRLTVT.

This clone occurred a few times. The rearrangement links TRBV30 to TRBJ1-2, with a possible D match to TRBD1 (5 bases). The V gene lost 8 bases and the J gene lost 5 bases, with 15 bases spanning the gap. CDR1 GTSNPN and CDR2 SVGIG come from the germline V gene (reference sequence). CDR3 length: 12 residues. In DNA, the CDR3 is TGTGCCCGGGACGGGCGCGGGTATGGCTACACCTTC. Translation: CARDGRGYGYTF.

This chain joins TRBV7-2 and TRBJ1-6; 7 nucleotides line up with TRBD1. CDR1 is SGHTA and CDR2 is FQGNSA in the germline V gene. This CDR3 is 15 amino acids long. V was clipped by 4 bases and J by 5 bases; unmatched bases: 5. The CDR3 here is CASSSQGTNNSPLHF. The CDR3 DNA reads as TGTGCCAGCAGCTCACAGGGGACAAATAATTCACCCCTCCACTTT.

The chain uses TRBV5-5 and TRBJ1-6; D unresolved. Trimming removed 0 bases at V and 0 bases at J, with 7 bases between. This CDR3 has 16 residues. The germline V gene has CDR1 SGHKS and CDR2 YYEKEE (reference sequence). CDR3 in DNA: TGTGCCAGCAGCTTGGAGGGTTACTCCTATAATTCACCCCTCCACTTT. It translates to CASSLEGYSYNSPLHF. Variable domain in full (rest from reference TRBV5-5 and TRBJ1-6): DAGVTQSPTHLIKTRGQQVTLRCSPISGHKSVSWYQQVLGQGPQFIFQYYEKEERGRGNFPDRFSARQFPNYSSELNVNALLLGDSALYLCASSLEGYSYNSPLHFGNGTRLTVT.

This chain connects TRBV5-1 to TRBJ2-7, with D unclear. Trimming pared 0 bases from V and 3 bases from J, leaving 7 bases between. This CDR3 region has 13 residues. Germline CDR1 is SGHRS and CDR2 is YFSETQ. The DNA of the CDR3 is TGCGCCAGCAGCTTGGACGGGTACTACGAGCAGTACTTC. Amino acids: CASSLDGYYEQYF.

The CDR3 loop is CASSETGTRGYTF. CDR3 DNA sequence: TGTGCCAGCAGTGAGACAGGGACTCGAGGCTACACCTTC. This chain joins TRBV6-6 and TRBJ1-2; 7 positions match TRBD1. This CDR3 is 13 amino acids long. Germline V CDR1 and CDR2: MNHNY, SVGAGI (reference sequence). V trimming: 5 bases; J trimming: 8 bases; junction bases outside the gene matches: 8.

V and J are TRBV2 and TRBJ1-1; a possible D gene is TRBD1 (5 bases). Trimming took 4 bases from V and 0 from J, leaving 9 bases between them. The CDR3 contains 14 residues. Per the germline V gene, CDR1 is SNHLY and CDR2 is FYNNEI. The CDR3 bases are TGTGCCAGCAGTGTAACAGGTGTGAACACTGAAGCTTTCTTT. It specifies CASSVTGVNTEAFF.

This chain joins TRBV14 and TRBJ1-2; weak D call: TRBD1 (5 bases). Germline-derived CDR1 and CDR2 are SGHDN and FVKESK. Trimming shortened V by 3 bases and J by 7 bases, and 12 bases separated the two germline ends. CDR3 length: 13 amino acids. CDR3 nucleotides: TGTGCCAGCAGCCATGTAGCGAGGGGTGGCTACACCTTC. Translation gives CASSHVARGGYTF.

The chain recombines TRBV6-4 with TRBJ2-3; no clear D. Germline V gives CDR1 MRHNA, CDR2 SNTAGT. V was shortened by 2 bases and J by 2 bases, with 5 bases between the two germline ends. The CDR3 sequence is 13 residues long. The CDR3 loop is CASSDRLTDTQYF. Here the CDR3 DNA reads TGTGCCAGCAGTGACAGGCTCACAGATACGCAGTATTTT.

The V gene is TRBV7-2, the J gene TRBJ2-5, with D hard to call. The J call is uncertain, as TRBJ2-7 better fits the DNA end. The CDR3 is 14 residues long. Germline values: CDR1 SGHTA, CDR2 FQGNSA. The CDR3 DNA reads TGTGCCAGCAGCTCCCGCGGTAGGGCCCACGAGCAGTACTTC. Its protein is CASSSRGRAHEQYF.

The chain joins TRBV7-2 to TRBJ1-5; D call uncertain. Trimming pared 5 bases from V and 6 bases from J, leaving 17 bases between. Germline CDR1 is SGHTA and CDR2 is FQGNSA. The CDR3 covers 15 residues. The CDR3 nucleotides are TGTGCCAGCAGCGCCGGACCTCTGGGGAGTCAGCCCCAGCATTTT. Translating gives CASSAGPLGSQPQHF.

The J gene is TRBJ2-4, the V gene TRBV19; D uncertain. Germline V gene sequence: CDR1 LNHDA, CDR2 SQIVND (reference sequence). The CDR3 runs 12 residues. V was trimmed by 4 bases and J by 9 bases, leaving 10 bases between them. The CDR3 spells CASSTEISIQYF. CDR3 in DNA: TGTGCCAGTAGTACAGAAATTTCCATTCAGTACTTC.

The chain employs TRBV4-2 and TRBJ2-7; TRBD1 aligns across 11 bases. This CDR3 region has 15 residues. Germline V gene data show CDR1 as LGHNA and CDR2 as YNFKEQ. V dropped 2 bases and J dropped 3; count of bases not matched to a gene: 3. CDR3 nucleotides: TGTGCCAGCAGCCAACCGGGACAGGGGGTCTACGAGCAGTACTTC. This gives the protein CASSQPGQGVYEQYF.

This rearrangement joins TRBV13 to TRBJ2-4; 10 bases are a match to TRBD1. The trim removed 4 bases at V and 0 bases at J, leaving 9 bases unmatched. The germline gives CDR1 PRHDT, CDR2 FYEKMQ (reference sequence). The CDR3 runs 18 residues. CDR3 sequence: CASSSQTGGSSAKNIQYF. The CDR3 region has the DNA TGTGCCAGCAGCTCCCAGACAGGGGGCTCTTCAGCCAAAAACATTCAGTACTTC.

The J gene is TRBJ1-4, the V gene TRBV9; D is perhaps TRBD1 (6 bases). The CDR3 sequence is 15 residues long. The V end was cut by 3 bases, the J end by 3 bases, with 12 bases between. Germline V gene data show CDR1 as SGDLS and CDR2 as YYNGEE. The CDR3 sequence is CASSAQGMSNEKLFF. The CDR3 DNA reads TGTGCCAGCAGCGCCCAGGGGATGTCTAATGAAAAACTGTTTTTT.

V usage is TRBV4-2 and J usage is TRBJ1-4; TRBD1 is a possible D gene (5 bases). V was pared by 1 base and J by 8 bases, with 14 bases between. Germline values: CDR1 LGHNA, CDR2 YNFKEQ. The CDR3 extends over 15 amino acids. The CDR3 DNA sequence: TGTGCCAGCAGCCAAGGGTGGAGAGGGGACGAAAAACTGTTTTTT. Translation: CASSQGWRGDEKLFF.